This T cell receptor beta chain stems from a study of T cells in Graves' hyperthyroidism and ophthalmopathy. Using RNA transcripts as the source, TCR beta CDR3 regions were amplified. HTBI primers drove first-round RT-PCR of the TCR CDR3. Via MiXCR, TCRdb re-called the multiplex PCR reads, giving one row per CDR3 protein. The table records hundreds of thousands of distinct CDR3 sequences, about 20% of them present only once. Unmatched junction bases numbered 8, after V lost 5 bases and J lost 2 bases. Germline V gene sequence: CDR1 MNHNS, CDR2 SASEGT. The CDR3 loop spans 15 amino acids. In this sample, this clonotype turned up a few times.

V usage is TRBV6-1 and J usage is TRBJ1-2; 7 positions agree with TRBD1. The clonotype was recovered from a man in his forties with Graves' ophthalmopathy. The sequencing sample was made of blood. The chain's CDR3 is CASSPPGQRNYGYTF. The CDR3 DNA follows: TGTGCCAGCAGTCCCCCGGGACAGAGAAACTATGGCTACACCTTC.